This T cell receptor (beta chain) derives from a study of OX40 agonist ivuxolimab in advanced cancers. TCRdb's table, derived via immunoSEQ multiplex PCR, lists solely in-frame clones and lacks some. There are tens of thousands of clones in the sample; over 80% occur only once, and 3% to 3.5% lies in the top ten. Germline lookup yields CDR1 MDHEN and CDR2 SYDVKM. V lost 3 bases, J lost 0 bases, and 19 bases lay in between. The CDR3 extends over 18 amino acids. This material consisted of CD4+ or CD8+ T cells sorted from blood, taken in a trial of the OX40 agonist ivuxolimab. The TCR sequence derives from an adult with an advanced solid tumor such as melanoma, head and neck, liver or kidney cancer. The rearrangement uses TRBV28 and TRBJ2-3, with D tentatively TRBD2 (9 bases). In nucleotides, the CDR3 is TGTGCCAGCAGTTTCGACAGGGGTACTAGCGGGAGCACAGATACGCAGTATTTT. Encoded protein: CASSFDRGTSGSTDTQYF.